There are a few counts of the clone carrying this T cell receptor (beta chain). Its antigen remains unknown. Template switching added a universal primer site; cDNA carried unique molecular identifiers. TCRdb re-derived calls from the 5' RACE reads in MiXCR, one entry per CDR3 protein. Of under 300,000 distinct CDR3 sequences in the sample, roughly an eighth were seen once. Germline values: CDR1 ENHRY, CDR2 SYGVKD. J lost 3 bases, V lost 9 bases, and 6 bases had no gene match. CDR3 length: 13 residues. The data stem from a study of identical twins. Study results and caveats: Invariant MAIT and iNKT cells are populations that could partly confound zero-insertion analyses. It was cross-sectional statistical analysis, not following the same donors, that the conclusions relied on. While abundant cord blood beta clonotypes carried fewer insertions, memory repertoires showed no such pattern.

These data were also reused for a study on yellow fever vaccine responses in identical twins.

Sequencing was performed on memory (CD45RO+) T cells sorted from blood. This receptor was taken from a woman under 30 in good health. The rearrangement uses TRBV10-3 and TRBJ2-3; 7 nucleotides match TRBD2. CDR3 residues: CAISAGRTDTQYF. In DNA form, the CDR3 reads TGTGCCATTTCAGCGGGGAGAACAGATACGCAGTATTTT.